Listed here are 19 T cell receptor beta chains from one sample, sequenced in a study of CD8+ T cells in alopecia areata. Treatment described: oral pan-JAK inhibitor, 5-10 mg twice daily. Following extraction, RNA underwent reverse transcription to cDNA, which served as the sequencing template. Assay used: immunoSEQ multiplex PCR; TCRdb lists only in-frame clones, some missing. The sample holds about 200,000 clones, roughly 60% seen once. This material consisted of CD4+ T cells sorted from blood, taken at week 24, from a patient treated with tofacitinib. The origin of the receptors is a human donor with alopecia areata.

The chain couples TRBV30 to TRBJ1-5; 7 bases agree with TRBD1. The junction had 13 bases not matched to a gene; V was cut back by 2 bases and J by 6 bases. CDR3 size: 16 residues. CDR1 GTSNPN and CDR2 SVGIG come from the germline V gene (reference sequence). The CDR3 DNA sequence: TGTGCCTGGAGTTTCACAGGGGATATGGCGATTCAGCCCCAGCATTTT. This encodes CAWSFTGDMAIQPQHF. The whole variable domain, filled in from reference TRBV30 and TRBJ1-5, reads SQTIHQWPATLVQPVGSPLSLECTVEGTSNPNLYWYRQAAGRGLQLLFYSVGIGQISSEVPQNLSASRPQDRQFILSSKKLLLSDSGFYLCAWSFTGDMAIQPQHFGDGTRLSIL.

The chain carries TRBV18 and TRBJ2-3; D is tentatively TRBD1 or TRBD2 (5 bases each). CDR1 and CDR2 from the germline V gene are KGHSH and LQKENI. The CDR3 consists of 13 residues. Trimming cost V 6 bases and J 3 bases, with 10 bases left between them. The CDR3 spells CASSSGRTDTQYF. CDR3 nucleotides: TGTGCCAGCTCGTCGGGACGGACAGATACGCAGTATTTT.

This clone was counted a single time. V gene TRBV5-1 combines with J gene TRBJ2-5, with D unclear. The CDR3 loop spans 14 amino acids. V dropped 4 bases and J dropped 5 bases, with 15 bases sitting between them. CDR1 is SGHRS and CDR2 is YFSETQ in the germline V gene. As DNA, the CDR3 is TGCGCCAGCAGCCGAAACAACATGGCGGAGACCCAGTACTTC. It specifies CASSRNNMAETQYF.

This clone appeared once. The chain uses TRBV28 and TRBJ1-2; D is possibly TRBD1 (6 bases). V gave up 1 base and J gave up 4 bases, with 13 bases separating them. The CDR3 extends over 15 amino acids. Germline assignment: CDR1 MDHEN and CDR2 SYDVKM. The CDR3 coding sequence is TGTGCCAGCAGTTTATCGCACAGGGCGACCTATGGCTACACCTTC. It specifies CASSLSHRATYGYTF.

This clone was observed a handful of times. This chain joins TRBV28 and TRBJ1-1, with D unclear. Trimming cost V 4 bases and J 6 bases, with 9 bases left between them. This CDR3 contains 12 residues. The V gene's germline CDR1 is MDHEN and CDR2 SYDVKM. CDR3 residues: CASSSSRSEAFF. As DNA, the CDR3 is TGTGCCAGCAGTTCGAGTAGGTCTGAAGCTTTCTTT.

The V gene is TRBV2, the J gene TRBJ1-6; 7 positions agree with TRBD1. V gave up 6 bases and J gave up 7 bases; unmatched junction bases: 6. This CDR3 has 14 amino acids. The V gene's germline CDR1 is SNHLY and CDR2 FYNNEI. This CDR3 is CASRSGGTNSPLHF. The CDR3 region has the DNA TGTGCCAGCAGATCAGGGGGTACGAATTCACCCCTCCACTTT.

V gene TRBV6-5 combines with J gene TRBJ2-2; 8 bases line up with TRBD2. The germline V gene has CDR1 MNHEY and CDR2 SVGAGI. There are 13 residues in the CDR3. With V trimmed by 8 bases and J by 6 bases, 5 bases remained unmatched. The CDR3, as DNA: TGTGCCAGCTCCCGCGGGAGGTCCGGGGAGCTGTTTTTT. This gives the protein CASSRGRSGELFF.

The J gene is TRBJ2-7, the V gene TRBV5-1; D is perhaps TRBD1 or TRBD2 (5 bases each). CDR1 is SGHRS and CDR2 is YFSETQ in the germline V gene. V was clipped by 5 bases and J by 3 bases, with 15 bases between them. The CDR3 has 14 amino acids. CDR3 coding DNA: TGCGCCAGCAGACATACCCGGGACCTCTACGAGCAGTACTTC. Its translation is CASRHTRDLYEQYF.

Notes on this clone: Within the sample, other DNA sequences also encode this same CDR3. The gene calls are TRBV4-1 and TRBJ1-5, with D uncertain. CDR1 is MGHRA and CDR2 is YSYEKL in the germline V gene. The CDR3 is 13 residues long. Between the trimmed V and J ends, which lost 0 bases and 7 bases, there was a span of 7 bases. CDR3 region: CASSQDLGQPQHF. In DNA, the CDR3 is TGCGCCAGCAGCCAAGATTTGGGGCAGCCCCAGCATTTT.

This chain uses TRBV5-1 with TRBJ2-7, with D perhaps matching TRBD1 (5 bases). V lost 1 base, J lost 6 bases, and 11 bases lay in between. The CDR3 sequence is 13 residues long. Germline V lookup: CDR1 SGHRS, CDR2 YFSETQ. The CDR3 region has the DNA TGCGCCAGCAGCTTGTTGCTCAGGGCCGAGCAGTACTTC. Its translation is CASSLLLRAEQYF.

This clone has at least ten counts. The chain links TRBV5-4 to TRBJ1-2; TRBD1 agrees at 7 bases. CDR3 length equals 15 residues. V lost 0 bases to trimming and J lost 4 bases; unmatched junction nucleotides: 6. CDR1 is SGHNT, CDR2 YYREEE, per germline (reference sequence). CDR3 in amino acids: CASSLETGMGYGYTF. CDR3 DNA: TGTGCCAGCAGCTTGGAGACAGGGATGGGCTATGGCTACACCTTC. The full variable domain, completed using reference TRBV5-4 and TRBJ1-2, is ETGVTQSPTHLIKTRGQQVTLRCSSQSGHNTVSWYQQALGQGPQFIFQYYREEENGRGNFPPRFSGLQFPNYSSELNVNALELDDSALYLCASSLETGMGYGYTFGSGTRLTVV.

This clone occurred a few times. The chain carries TRBV9 and TRBJ2-7; perhaps TRBD1 as D (6 bases). V was shortened by 0 bases and J by 2 bases, with 12 bases between the two germline ends. There are 15 residues in the CDR3. Germline CDR1 and CDR2: SGDLS and YYNGEE. The CDR3 DNA reads as TGTGCCAGCAGCGTAGGGGGGCTACCGGCCTACGAGCAGTACTTC. Its translation: CASSVGGLPAYEQYF.

The rearrangement uses TRBV5-1 and TRBJ2-7; D assignment may be TRBD1 or TRBD2 (5 bases each). The CDR3 spans 14 residues. V lost 4 bases and J lost 2, with 13 bases in between. CDR1 is SGHRS, CDR2 YFSETQ, per germline. The CDR3 protein is CASSVEGTPYEQYF. As DNA, the CDR3 is TGCGCCAGCAGCGTAGAGGGGACCCCCTACGAGCAGTACTTC.

The CDR3 reads CASSLNPLSGQETQYF. As DNA, the CDR3 is TGTGCCAGCAGCTTAAACCCGTTGAGTGGTCAAGAGACCCAGTACTTC. The J gene is TRBJ2-5, the V gene TRBV7-2; unclear D gene. The CDR3 length is 16 residues. V lost 2 bases to trimming and J lost 2 bases, with 15 bases between them. Germline V gene data show CDR1 as SGHTA and CDR2 as FQGNSA.

V gene TRBV7-2 combines with J gene TRBJ2-7; 10 bases are a match to TRBD1. Germline trimming cut 5 bases from V and 2 bases from J; bases unmatched to any gene: 6. The germline V gene encodes CDR1 SGHTA and CDR2 FQGNSA. The CDR3 is 15 residues long. This CDR3 is CASSARDRGTYEQYF. The CDR3 region has the DNA TGTGCCAGCAGCGCCAGGGACAGGGGAACCTACGAGCAGTACTTC. Full variable domain (outside the CDR3, taken from reference TRBV7-2 and TRBJ2-7): GAGVSQSPSNKVTEKGKDVELRCDPISGHTALYWYRQSLGQGLEFLIYFQGNSAPDKSGLPSDRFSAERTGGSVSTLTIQRTQQEDSAVYLCASSARDRGTYEQYFGPGTRLTVT.

This clone has more than one count but fewer than ten. The J gene is TRBJ2-3, the V gene TRBV5-1; 8 nucleotides line up with TRBD1. The junction had 5 bases not matched to a gene; V was cut back by 6 bases and J by 2 bases. This CDR3 spans 14 amino acids. The germline V gene has CDR1 SGHRS and CDR2 YFSETQ. The CDR3 reads CASNLGQDTDTQYF. The CDR3, as DNA: TGCGCCAGCAATTTGGGACAGGACACAGATACGCAGTATTTT.

This chain joins TRBV28 and TRBJ2-4, with no clear D. The V gene's germline CDR1 is MDHEN and CDR2 SYDVKM. V was pared by 2 bases and J by 7 bases, with 15 bases between. The CDR3 sequence is 15 residues long. Here the CDR3 DNA reads TGTGCCAGCAGTTTAGGTGGCAGTTCTAGGAACATTCAGTACTTC. Its translation is CASSLGGSSRNIQYF.

The rearrangement links TRBV10-2 to TRBJ2-1; a possible D gene is TRBD2 (6 bases). Deletions cut 6 bases from V and 9 bases from J, with 21 bases between. The CDR3 is 15 residues long. The germline V gene encodes CDR1 WSHSY and CDR2 SAAADI. CDR3 protein: CASSTSGTARSEQFF. In DNA form, the CDR3 reads TGCGCCAGCAGCACCTCCGGGACTGCCCGTAGTGAGCAGTTCTTC.

The CDR3 coding sequence is TGTGCCAGCAGTTACGGGGCAGGGGAGATTGGAAAACTGTTTTTT. Encoded protein: CASSYGAGEIGKLFF. This chain links TRBV6-6 with TRBJ1-4; maybe TRBD1 (6 bases). The CDR3 covers 15 residues. In germline, CDR1 is MNHNY, CDR2 SVGAGI (reference sequence). V was pared by 2 bases and J by 10 bases, with 17 bases between.